This T cell receptor beta chain was observed in a study of blood T cell repertoires in COVID-19. Study as a whole: Sites in the United States, Italy and Spain provided acute and convalescent COVID-19 samples.

Each recovered donor of Cohort 3 presented with two negative PCRs, clearance, or symptom resolution. The assay was immunoSEQ multiplex PCR, and TCRdb's table has in-frame clones only and misses some. Of approximately 240,000 clones detected, under 95% appear once; the ten largest clones hold 1.9%. The germline V gene encodes CDR1 SGHDT and CDR2 YYEEEE. There are 16 residues in the CDR3. Trimming at V came to 3 bases and at J to 6 bases, leaving 6 bases not matched to a gene. This clone has only one observation. The sequencing sample was made of PBMCs or T cells enriched from blood (not recorded which). The receptor was derived from a woman younger than 35 who had recovered from COVID-19. The chain employs TRBV5-6 and TRBJ2-4; TRBD2 agrees at 13 bases. DNA for the CDR3: TGTGCCAGCAGCTATGGGACTAGCGGGACAGGAAACATTCAGTACTTC. Its translation is CASSYGTSGTGNIQYF.